These T cell receptor beta chains were read from a single sample in a study of cytomegalovirus exposure and HLA in healthy donors. Sequenced by immunoSEQ multiplex PCR; TCRdb stores in-frame clones only, minus some. This sample has 130,000 to 150,000 clones; approximately 79% occur once, and the top ten carry 1.5% to 2%. Sequences were obtained from PBMCs. The receptors derive from a woman aged 25 to 45 in good health and CMV-seronegative. CDR3s include the opening cysteine and the closing phenylalanine or tryptophan. A D gene is named only where the DNA matches it firmly. Some rows have no size entry. The others give once, few or many, or a class for an expanded clone.

cdr3_nt cdr3_aa clone_size d_call j_call v_call
TGTGCCAGCAGCTTAGGGCAGATTAATTCACCCCTCCACTTT CASSLGQINSPLHF . . TRBJ1-6 TRBV7-3
TGTGCCAGTAGTCAAACGATTACAGGGGGGATGGCTGAAGCTTTCTTT CASSQTITGGMAEAFF once TRBD1 TRBJ1-1 TRBV19
TGTGCCAGCAGCTCCTCGGACGGCCGGGAGGAAGCTTTCTTT CASSSSDGREEAFF . . TRBJ1-1 TRBV7-9
TGTGCCAGCAGCTTATCGCGCGGGGGGCCGACCTACGAGCAGTACTTC CASSLSRGGPTYEQYF . TRBD2 TRBJ2-7 TRBV13
TGTGCCAGCAGCCAAGTCGGGGGGAACACCGGGGAGCTGTTTTTT CASSQVGGNTGELFF . . TRBJ2-2 TRBV4-2
TGCGCCAGCAGCTCGGATGGACAGGGGACACTTAGCACTGAAGCTTTCTTT CASSSDGQGTLSTEAFF . TRBD1 TRBJ1-1 TRBV5-1
TGTGCCAGCAGAGGGGCAGGTACCTACGAGCAGTACTTC CASRGAGTYEQYF . . TRBJ2-7 TRBV6-1
TGTGCCAGCAGATTAAAGAACACTGAAGCTTTCTTT CASRLKNTEAFF . . TRBJ1-1 TRBV6-1
TGCGCCAGCAGCCAAGACCAAAAGGGGAAGGAGCAGTTCTTC CASSQDQKGKEQFF . . TRBJ2-1 TRBV4-1
TGTGCCAGCAGCGGCGGACAGCAAGAGACCCAGTACTTC CASSGGQQETQYF few . TRBJ2-5 TRBV5-4
TGTGCCAGCATGGGGACAGGCCCTAACTATGGCTACACCTTC CASMGTGPNYGYTF . TRBD1 TRBJ1-2 TRBV6-5
TGCAGCGTTGAACACAAGTACCTCCAAGGCTACACCTTC CSVEHKYLQGYTF . . TRBJ1-2 TRBV29-1
TGTGCCAGCAGCTCTTGGCCCTCTGGAGCTTTCTTT CASSSWPSGAFF . . TRBJ1-1 TRBV6-5
TGTGCCAGCAGTTACTCAGGGGGTGTCGCCTACGAGCAGTACTTC CASSYSGGVAYEQYF . . TRBJ2-7 TRBV6-5
TGTGCCAGCAGTGAAGATAGTTATCGCTACACCTTC CASSEDSYRYTF . . TRBJ1-2 TRBV25-1
TGCGCCAGCAGCTTGGTTGGACAGGGGAACCCTGAAGCTTTCTTT CASSLVGQGNPEAFF . TRBD1 TRBJ1-1 TRBV5-1
TGTGCCAGTAGTCTCCGCTCGGGTAGCTCCTACAATGAGCAGTTCTTC CASSLRSGSSYNEQFF few . TRBJ2-1 TRBV19
TGTGCCAGCAATCTGTCAGGGGCCGCTTTCTTT CASNLSGAAFF . . TRBJ1-1 TRBV27
TGTGCCAGCTCACCCACAGGGGCCGCCCCTGAAGCTTTCTTT CASSPTGAAPEAFF . TRBD1 TRBJ1-1 TRBV18
TGTGCCACCAGCAGAGATGCTGTCAGGAACACCGGGGAGCTGTTTTTT CATSRDAVRNTGELFF . . TRBJ2-2 TRBV15
TGTGCCAGCAGTCAACTGGCAGGAACTGAAGCTTTCTTT CASSQLAGTEAFF . . TRBJ1-1 TRBV14
TGCAGTGCTGTCGGGACAGTTGAAGCTTTCTTT CSAVGTVEAFF . TRBD1 TRBJ1-1 TRBV20-1
TGTGCCAGCAGCTTCTCACAGGGGGCGGGTTACTACAATGAGCAGTTCTTC CASSFSQGAGYYNEQFF . TRBD1 TRBJ2-1 TRBV7-9
TGTGCCAGCAGCTTACGGTACGAGCAGTACTTC CASSLRYEQYF . . TRBJ2-7 TRBV7-8
TGTGCCAGCAGGAAGGACAGGGGGCACCCCTATGGCTACACCTTC CASRKDRGHPYGYTF . TRBD1 TRBJ1-2 TRBV11-3
TGTGCCATCAGTGTAGGGGATACCTACGAGCAGTACTTC CAISVGDTYEQYF . . TRBJ2-7 TRBV10-3
TGTGCCATCAGTGGGGACAGCGCCTATGGCTACACCTTC CAISGDSAYGYTF . TRBD1 TRBJ1-2 TRBV10-3
TGCGCCAGCAGCCATTCACCACTCCGAAAGTTATCAGGTCCCACCGGTGGCTACACCTTC CASSHSPLRKLSGPTGGYTF . . TRBJ1-2 TRBV4-1
TGCGCCAGCAGCTCCTGGACAGCTAGCACAGATACGCAGTATTTT CASSSWTASTDTQYF . . TRBJ2-3 TRBV4-1
TGTGCCAGCAGACGTCGGGGAGGGGGGGAAAAACTGTTTTTT CASRRRGGGEKLFF . . TRBJ1-4 TRBV2
TGCGCCAGCGGACAGGGGGACTATGGCTACACCTTC CASGQGDYGYTF . TRBD1 TRBJ1-2 TRBV5-1
TGTGCCACCAGCTGGTCAACAGGGGGCTCTGGAAACACCATATATTTT CATSWSTGGSGNTIYF . TRBD1 TRBJ1-3 TRBV15
TGTGCCAGCTCACCACTCACTGGGAGCTATGGCTACACCTTC CASSPLTGSYGYTF . . TRBJ1-2 TRBV18
TGTGCCAGCAGTTACTCGAGGGGGGGCGAGGAAAAACTGTTTTTT CASSYSRGGEEKLFF once . TRBJ1-4 TRBV6-5
TGTGCCAGCAGCCGCACTAGCGGGGTTGCCGAGACCCAGTACTTC CASSRTSGVAETQYF . TRBD2 TRBJ2-5 TRBV11-3
TGTGCCAGCACCCCGGGGTGGACGGCGTACGAGCAGTACTTC CASTPGWTAYEQYF few . TRBJ2-7 TRBV7-2
TGTGCCAGCTCACCGCCGACTCTTGAAGACCAGTACTTC CASSPPTLEDQYF . . TRBJ2-5 TRBV18
TGTGCCATCAGTGCCGACAGGGGGACCGAGACCCAGTACTTC CAISADRGTETQYF . TRBD1 TRBJ2-5 TRBV10-3
TGTGCCGCGACAGATTCCTACGAGCAGTACTTC CAATDSYEQYF . . TRBJ2-7 TRBV2
TGTGCCAGCAGCCCTAGGGCGGGGGGGCTCGCGGGGCAGTTCTTC CASSPRAGGLAGQFF . TRBD2 TRBJ2-1 TRBV27